This T cell receptor beta chain was identified in a study of shared T cell receptors in the human thymus. V was clipped by 4 bases and J by 0 bases; unmatched bases: 15. Germline V gene data show CDR1 as MGHRA and CDR2 as YSYEKL. The CDR3 has 19 residues. Method: immunoSEQ multiplex PCR; TCRdb's copy keeps in-frame clones and lacks some. The table lists 600,000 or so clones, more than 70% of them singletons. The same specimen was also included in a second study, on human thymus T cells. That report adds: Congenital heart defects were the reason for the corrective surgery that the donors, healthy Finnish infants, were having. Thymus pieces cut out during corrective heart surgery were the tissue that was used. Usage of V and J genes appeared biased in thymic and blood repertoires. Thymic repertoires of unrelated individuals were reported in related research to overlap highly.

This TCR was sampled from a boy under three years old with a congenital heart defect. Sample: thymocytes. The J gene is TRBJ2-4, the V gene TRBV4-1; the match to TRBD1 covers 7 bases. The CDR3: CASSRAQGTPELAKNIQYF. For the CDR3, the DNA is TGCGCCAGCAGCCGGGCACAGGGGACCCCCGAACTAGCCAAAAACATTCAGTACTTC.